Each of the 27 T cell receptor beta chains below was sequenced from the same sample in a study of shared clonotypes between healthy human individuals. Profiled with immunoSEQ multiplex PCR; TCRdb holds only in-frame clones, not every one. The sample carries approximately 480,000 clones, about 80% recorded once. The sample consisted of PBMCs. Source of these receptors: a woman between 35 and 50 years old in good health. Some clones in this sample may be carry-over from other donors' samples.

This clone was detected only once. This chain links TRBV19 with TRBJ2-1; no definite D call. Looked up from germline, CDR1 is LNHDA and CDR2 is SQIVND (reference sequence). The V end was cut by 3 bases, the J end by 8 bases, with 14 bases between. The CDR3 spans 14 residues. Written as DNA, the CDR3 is TGTGCCAGTAGTATTTTTCTAGGCGACTATGAGCAGTTCTTC. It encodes CASSIFLGDYEQFF.

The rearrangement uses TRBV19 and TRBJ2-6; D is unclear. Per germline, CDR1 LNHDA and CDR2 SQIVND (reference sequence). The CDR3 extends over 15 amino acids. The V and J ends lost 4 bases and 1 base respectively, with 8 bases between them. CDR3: CASSTLGSGANVLTF. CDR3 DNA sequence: TGTGCCAGTAGTACCCTGGGGTCTGGGGCCAACGTCCTGACTTTC.

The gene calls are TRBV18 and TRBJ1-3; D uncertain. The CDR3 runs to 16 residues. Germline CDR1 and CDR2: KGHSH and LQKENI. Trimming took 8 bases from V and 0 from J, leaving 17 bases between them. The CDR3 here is CASDSLAGDSGNTIYF. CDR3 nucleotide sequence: TGTGCCAGCGACTCATTGGCAGGAGACTCTGGAAACACCATATATTTT.

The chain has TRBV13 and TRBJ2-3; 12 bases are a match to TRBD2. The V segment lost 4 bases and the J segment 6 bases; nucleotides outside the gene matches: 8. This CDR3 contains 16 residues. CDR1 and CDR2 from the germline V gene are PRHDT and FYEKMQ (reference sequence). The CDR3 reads CASSSRLAGVRDTQYF. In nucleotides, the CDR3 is TGTGCCAGCAGCTCGAGACTAGCGGGAGTCCGTGATACGCAGTATTTT.

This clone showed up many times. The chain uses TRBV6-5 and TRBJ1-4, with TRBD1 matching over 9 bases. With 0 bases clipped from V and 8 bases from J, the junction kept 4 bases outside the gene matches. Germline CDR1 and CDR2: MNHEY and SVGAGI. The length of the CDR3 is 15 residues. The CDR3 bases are TGTGCCAGCAGTTACTCGACAGGGGGAGTGGAAAAACTGTTTTTT. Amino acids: CASSYSTGGVEKLFF.

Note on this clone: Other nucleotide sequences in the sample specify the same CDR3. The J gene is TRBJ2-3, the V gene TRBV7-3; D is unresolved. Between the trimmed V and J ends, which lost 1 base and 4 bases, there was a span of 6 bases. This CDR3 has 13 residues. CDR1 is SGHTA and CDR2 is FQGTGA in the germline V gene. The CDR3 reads CASSLIGADTQYF. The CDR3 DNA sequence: TGTGCCAGCAGCTTAATCGGCGCAGATACGCAGTATTTT.

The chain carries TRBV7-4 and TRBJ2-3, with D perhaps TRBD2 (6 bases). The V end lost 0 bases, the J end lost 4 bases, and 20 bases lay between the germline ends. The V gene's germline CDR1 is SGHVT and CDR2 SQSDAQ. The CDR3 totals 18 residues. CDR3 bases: TGTGCCAGCAGCTTAGCGCTGAGCGGAGGGAGGTCTGCAGATACGCAGTATTTT. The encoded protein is CASSLALSGGRSADTQYF.

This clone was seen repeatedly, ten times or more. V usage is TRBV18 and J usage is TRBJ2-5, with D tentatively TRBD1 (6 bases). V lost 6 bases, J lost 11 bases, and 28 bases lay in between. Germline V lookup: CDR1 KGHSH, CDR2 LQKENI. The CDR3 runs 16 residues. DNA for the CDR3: TGTGCCAGCTCCCATATAAATAATAACCGGGACACCGCTCAGTACTTC. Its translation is CASSHINNNRDTAQYF.

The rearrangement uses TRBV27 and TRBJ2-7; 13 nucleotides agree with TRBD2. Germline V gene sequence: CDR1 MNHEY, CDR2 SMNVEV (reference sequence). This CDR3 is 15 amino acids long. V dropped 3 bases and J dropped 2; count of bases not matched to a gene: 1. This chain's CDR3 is CASSFGLAGAYEQYF. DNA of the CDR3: TGTGCCAGCAGTTTTGGACTAGCGGGAGCCTACGAGCAGTACTTC.

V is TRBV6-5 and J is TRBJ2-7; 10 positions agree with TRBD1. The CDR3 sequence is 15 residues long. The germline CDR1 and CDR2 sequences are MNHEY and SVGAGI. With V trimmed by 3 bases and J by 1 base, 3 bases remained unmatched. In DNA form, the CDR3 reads TGTGCCAGCAGTTATCTGGGACAGGGGTCCTACGAGCAGTACTTC. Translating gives CASSYLGQGSYEQYF.

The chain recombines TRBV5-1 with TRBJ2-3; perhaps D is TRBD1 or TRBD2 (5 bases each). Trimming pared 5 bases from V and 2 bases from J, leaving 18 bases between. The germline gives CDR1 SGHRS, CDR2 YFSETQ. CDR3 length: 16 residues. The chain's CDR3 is CASRVGAGGTTDTQYF. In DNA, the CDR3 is TGCGCCAGCAGAGTAGGGGCGGGCGGAACCACAGATACGCAGTATTTT.

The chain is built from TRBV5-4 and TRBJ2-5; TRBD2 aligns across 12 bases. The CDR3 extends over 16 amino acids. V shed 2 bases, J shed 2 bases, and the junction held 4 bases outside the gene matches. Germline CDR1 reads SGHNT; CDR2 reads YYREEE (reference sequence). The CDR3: CASSLQGLAGQETQYF. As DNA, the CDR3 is TGTGCCAGCAGCTTACAAGGACTAGCGGGACAAGAGACCCAGTACTTC.

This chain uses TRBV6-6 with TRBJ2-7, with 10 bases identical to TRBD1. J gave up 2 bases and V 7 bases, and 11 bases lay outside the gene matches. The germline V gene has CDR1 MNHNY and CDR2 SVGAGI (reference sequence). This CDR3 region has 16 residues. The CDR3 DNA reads TGTGCCAGCATCCTTACTTCCGGACAGGGGGCCTACGAGCAGTACTTC. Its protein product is CASILTSGQGAYEQYF.

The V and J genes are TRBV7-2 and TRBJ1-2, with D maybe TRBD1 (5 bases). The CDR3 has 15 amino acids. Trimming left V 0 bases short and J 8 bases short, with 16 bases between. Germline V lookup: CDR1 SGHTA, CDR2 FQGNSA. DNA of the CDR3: TGTGCCAGCAGCTTAGCGTCCGGGTCGGGGGAAGGCTACACCTTC. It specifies CASSLASGSGEGYTF.

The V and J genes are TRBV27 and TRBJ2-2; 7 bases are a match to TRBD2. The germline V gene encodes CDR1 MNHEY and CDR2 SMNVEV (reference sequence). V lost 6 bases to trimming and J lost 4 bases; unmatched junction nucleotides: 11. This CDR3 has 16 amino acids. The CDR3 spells CASSQRGGVGTGELFF. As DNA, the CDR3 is TGTGCCAGCAGCCAAAGGGGAGGGGTCGGCACCGGGGAGCTGTTTTTT.

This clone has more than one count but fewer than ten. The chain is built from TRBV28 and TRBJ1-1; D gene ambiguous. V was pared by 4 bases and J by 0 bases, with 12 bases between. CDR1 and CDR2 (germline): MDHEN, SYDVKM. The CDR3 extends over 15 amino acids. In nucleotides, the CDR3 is TGTGCCAGCAGTTCCCAAGGACGGGTGAACACTGAAGCTTTCTTT. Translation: CASSSQGRVNTEAFF.

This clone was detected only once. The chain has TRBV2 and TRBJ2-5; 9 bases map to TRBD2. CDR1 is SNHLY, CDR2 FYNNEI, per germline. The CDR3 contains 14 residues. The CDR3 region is CATSGGRGRETQYF. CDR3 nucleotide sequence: TGTGCTACTTCTGGCGGGAGGGGAAGGGAGACCCAGTACTTC.

The CDR3 spells CASSRRGSGSADTQYF. The CDR3 region has the DNA TGCGCCAGCAGCCGCCGGGGTAGCGGGAGTGCAGATACGCAGTATTTT. The chain carries TRBV5-1 and TRBJ2-3; 9 bases align to TRBD2. The trim removed 4 bases at V and 4 bases at J, leaving 10 bases unmatched. The CDR3 length is 16 residues. Germline V lookup: CDR1 SGHRS, CDR2 YFSETQ. The variable domain in full, with the rest retrieved from reference TRBV5-1 and TRBJ2-3, is KAGVTQTPRYLIKTRGQQVTLSCSPISGHRSVSWYQQTPGQGLQFLFEYFSETQRNKGNFPGRFSGRQFSNSRSEMNVSTLELGDSALYLCASSRRGSGSADTQYFGPGTRLTVL.

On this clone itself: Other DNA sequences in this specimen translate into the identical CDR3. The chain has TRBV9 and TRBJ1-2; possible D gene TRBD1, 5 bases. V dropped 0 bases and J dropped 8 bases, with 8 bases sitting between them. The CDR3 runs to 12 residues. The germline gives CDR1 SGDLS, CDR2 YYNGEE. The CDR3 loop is CASSVAGYGYTF. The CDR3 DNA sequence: TGTGCCAGCAGCGTAGCAGGGTACGGCTACACCTTC. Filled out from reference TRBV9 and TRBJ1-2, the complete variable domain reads DSGVTQTPKHLITATGQRVTLRCSPRSGDLSVYWYQQSLDQGLQFLIQYYNGEERAKGNILERFSAQQFPDLHSELNLSSLELGDSALYFCASSVAGYGYTFGSGTRLTVV.

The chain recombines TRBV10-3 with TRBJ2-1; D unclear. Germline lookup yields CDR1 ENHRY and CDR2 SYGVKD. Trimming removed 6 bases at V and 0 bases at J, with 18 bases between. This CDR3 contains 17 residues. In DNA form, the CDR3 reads TGTGCCATCAGCGGCAGCTCCTTCTATGACTCCTACAATGAGCAGTTCTTC. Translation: CAISGSSFYDSYNEQFF.

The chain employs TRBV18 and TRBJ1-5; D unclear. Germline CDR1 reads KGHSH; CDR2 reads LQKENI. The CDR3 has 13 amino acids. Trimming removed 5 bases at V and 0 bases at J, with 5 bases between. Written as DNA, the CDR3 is TGTGCCAGCTCAGGGAATAGCAATCAGCCCCAGCATTTT. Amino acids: CASSGNSNQPQHF.

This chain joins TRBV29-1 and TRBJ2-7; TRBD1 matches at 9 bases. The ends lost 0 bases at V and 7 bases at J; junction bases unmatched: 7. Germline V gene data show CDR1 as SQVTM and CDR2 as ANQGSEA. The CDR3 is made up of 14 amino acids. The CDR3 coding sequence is TGCAGCGTTGAAGACATTAACAGGGGGCGGGAGCAGTACTTC. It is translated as CSVEDINRGREQYF.

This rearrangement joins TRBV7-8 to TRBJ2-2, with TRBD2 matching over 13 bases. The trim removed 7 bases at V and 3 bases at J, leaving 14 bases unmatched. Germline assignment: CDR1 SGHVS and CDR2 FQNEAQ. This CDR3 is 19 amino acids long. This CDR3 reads CASTIRGTSGIGHTGELFF. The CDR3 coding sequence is TGTGCCAGCACCATAAGGGGGACTAGCGGGATCGGGCACACCGGGGAGCTGTTTTTT. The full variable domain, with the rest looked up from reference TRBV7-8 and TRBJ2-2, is GAGVSQSPRYKVAKRGQDVALRCDPISGHVSLFWYQQALGQGPEFLTYFQNEAQLDKSGLPSDRFFAERPEGSVSTLKIQRTQQEDSAVYLCASTIRGTSGIGHTGELFFGEGSRLTVL.

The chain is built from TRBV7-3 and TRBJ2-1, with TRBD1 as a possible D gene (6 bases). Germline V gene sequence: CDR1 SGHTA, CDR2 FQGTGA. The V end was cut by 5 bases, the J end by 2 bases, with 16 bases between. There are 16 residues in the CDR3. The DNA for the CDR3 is TGTGCCAGCAGCCCCGGGACACGCACCGCCTACAATGAGCAGTTCTTC. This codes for CASSPGTRTAYNEQFF.

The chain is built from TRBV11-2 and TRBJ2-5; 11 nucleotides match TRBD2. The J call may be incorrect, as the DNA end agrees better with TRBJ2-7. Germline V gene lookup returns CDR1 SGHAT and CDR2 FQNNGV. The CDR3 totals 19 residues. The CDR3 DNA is TGTGCCAGCAGTCGGAGGCTGACTAGCGGGAAGGTCTGGGGCTACGAGCAGTACTTC. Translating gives CASSRRLTSGKVWGYEQYF.

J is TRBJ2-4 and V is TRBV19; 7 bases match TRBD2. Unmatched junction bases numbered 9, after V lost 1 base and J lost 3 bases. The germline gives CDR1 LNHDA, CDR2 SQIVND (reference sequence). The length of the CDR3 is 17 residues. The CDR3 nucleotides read TGTGCCAGTAGTATAGTTTTTGGCCTAGCGGACAAAAACATTCAGTACTTC. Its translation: CASSIVFGLADKNIQYF.

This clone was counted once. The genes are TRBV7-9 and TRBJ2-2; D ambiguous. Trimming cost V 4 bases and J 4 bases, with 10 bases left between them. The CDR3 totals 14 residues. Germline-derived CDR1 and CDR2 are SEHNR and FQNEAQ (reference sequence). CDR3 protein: CASSSISRTGELFF. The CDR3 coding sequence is TGTGCCAGCAGCTCGATAAGTCGCACCGGGGAGCTGTTTTTT. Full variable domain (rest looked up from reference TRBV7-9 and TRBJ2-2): DTGVSQNPRHKITKRGQNVTFRCDPISEHNRLYWYRQTLGQGPEFLTYFQNEAQLEKSRLLSDRFSAERPKGSFSTLEIQRTEQGDSAMYLCASSSISRTGELFFGEGSRLTVL.